This is a list of T cell receptor beta chains from one sample in a study of OX40 agonist ivuxolimab in advanced cancers. The table came from immunoSEQ multiplex PCR; TCRdb's copy has only in-frame clones and leaves some out. Among 45,000 or so clones, around nine tenths were seen once, and the ten largest hold 1.1%. Sequenced material: CD4+ or CD8+ T cells sorted from blood, taken in a trial of the OX40 agonist ivuxolimab. The receptors stem from an adult with an advanced solid tumor such as melanoma, head and neck, liver or kidney cancer. The CDR3 runs from the conserved cysteine through the conserved F or W. The D gene is left open where the match is weak. Clone sizes are given selectively: once, few, many, or a class where the clone is expanded.

>TRBV7-9|-|once|TRBJ2-5
CASSSRGDQETQYF
TGTGCCAGCAGCTCTAGGGGCGACCAAGAGACCCAGTACTTC
>TRBV6-5|-|-|TRBJ2-7
CASSQTYEQYF
TGTGCCAGCAGTCAAACGTACGAGCAGTACTTC
>TRBV7-3|TRBD1|-|TRBJ1-2
CASSLALGQGYTF
TGTGCCAGCAGCTTAGCGCTGGGACAGGGCTACACCTTC
>TRBV14|TRBD1|-|TRBJ2-1
CASRQTGVPYNEQFF
TGTGCCAGCAGACAAACAGGGGTTCCCTACAATGAGCAGTTCTTC
>TRBV7-3|TRBD2|-|TRBJ2-3
CASSLGSGRSRTDTQYF
TGTGCCAGCAGCTTGGGTAGCGGGAGGTCTCGGACAGATACGCAGTATTTT
>TRBV18|-|-|TRBJ2-3
CASSPLDPPDTQYF
TGTGCCAGCTCTCCCCTTGACCCGCCAGATACGCAGTATTTT
>TRBV10-2|-|-|TRBJ2-7
CASSEGRDPIGYEQYF
TGCGCCAGCAGTGAGGGGCGGGACCCCATAGGGTACGAGCAGTACTTC
>TRBV19|TRBD1|-|TRBJ2-5
CASSMGDSSWTQYF
TGTGCCAGTAGTATGGGGGACAGCTCATGGACCCAGTACTTC
>TRBV5-4|TRBD2|-|TRBJ2-3
CASSSGLASDTQYF
TGTGCCAGCAGCTCCGGACTAGCTTCAGATACGCAGTATTTT
>TRBV7-2|-|-|TRBJ2-7
CASSLVRDTHVFYEQYF
TGTGCCAGCAGCTTAGTCCGTGACACGCATGTATTCTACGAGCAGTACTTC
>TRBV4-2|TRBD1|-|TRBJ2-3
CASSQEWPGTGEADTQYF
TGTGCCAGCAGCCAAGAGTGGCCCGGGACAGGGGAAGCAGATACGCAGTATTTT
>TRBV6-1|-|-|TRBJ2-7
CASSEALRAARQYF
TGTGCCAGCAGTGAAGCGCTTCGGGCGGCTAGGCAGTACTTC
>TRBV10-3|-|-|TRBJ1-6
CATARDPGGNSPLHF
TGTGCCACGGCTAGAGACCCCGGGGGGAATTCACCCCTCCACTTT
>TRBV5-1|-|-|TRBJ2-5
CASSRWGTAGQETQYF
TGCGCCAGCAGCCGTTGGGGTACGGCTGGACAAGAGACCCAGTACTTC